This T cell receptor (beta chain) was identified during a study of cytomegalovirus exposure and HLA in healthy donors. The PCR used 60 Vbeta and 13 Jbeta primers. Method: immunoSEQ multiplex PCR; TCRdb's copy keeps in-frame clones and lacks some. This sample has almost 200,000 clones; around 80% occur once, and the top ten carry approximately 2.1%. Sequencing was done on a sample of PBMCs. This sequence was found in a man aged 25 to 40 in good health and CMV-seronegative.

The CDR3, as DNA: TGTGCCAGCATAGAAGAGGGTCCCGACAATGAGCAGTTCTTC. Its protein product is CASIEEGPDNEQFF. The rearrangement links TRBV5-6 to TRBJ2-1, with D possibly TRBD2 on 5 matching bases. Looked up from germline, CDR1 is SGHDT and CDR2 is YYEEEE. Trimming removed 6 bases from V and 5 bases from J, with 15 bases in between. CDR3 length: 14 residues.